This T cell receptor beta chain was recovered during a study of blood T cell repertoires in COVID-19. About the study: The United States, Italy and Spain were the sources of the acute and convalescent COVID-19 samples. Nucleic acid was either cDNA or gDNA, and it came from T cells, B-cell-depleted T cells, or PBMCs.

The CDR3 is made up of 13 amino acids. Trimming shortened V by 5 bases and J by 3 bases, and 9 bases separated the two germline ends. In germline, CDR1 is SGHNT, CDR2 YYREEE (reference sequence). How the authors handled the data: Reference gene primer amplification in the assay estimated nucleated cell counts. Clones were read by immunoSEQ multiplex PCR, and TCRdb kept only the in-frame ones, dropping some. The V and J calls and the clone size are those of that table, but D and trimming were determined from the DNA. The sample lists about 80,000 clones, more than 70% occurring once. Sequenced: peripheral blood. The chain has TRBV5-4 and TRBJ2-1; perhaps TRBD1 as D (5 bases). This clonotype originated in an older man with active or convalescent COVID-19. In nucleotides, the CDR3 is TGTGCCAGCAGACAGACAGTCTACAATGAGCAGTTCTTC. Translating it yields CASRQTVYNEQFF.